The sequence of this T cell receptor beta chain was determined in a study of Graves' ophthalmopathy and Graves' hyperthyroidism. Study as a whole: Ahead of any treatment, peripheral blood was obtained at the initial diagnosis. Study-wide findings and caveats: Clonotypes were expanded in thyroid at above 0.001 frequency, and most also appeared in blood.

The sequenced template was RNA, covering the TCR beta CDR3 region. Amplification began with first-round RT-PCR using HTBI primers, then second-round multiplex PCR was performed. One entry per CDR3 protein results from TCRdb running MiXCR on the multiplex PCR reads. The sample records 300,000 to 400,000 distinct CDR3 sequences, under 20% being singletons. Excluded: other autoimmune disease, uncontrolled infection, pregnancy or lactation. Someone took the PBMCs out of 10 ml of fresh peripheral blood. Details on this clonotype: Its target is unknown. Compared with germline, one end of the junction differs, possibly owing to a read error.

The CDR3 has 13 residues. CDR1 and CDR2 (germline): SEHNR, FQNEAQ (reference sequence). Sequenced sample: peripheral blood. This sequence originates from an adult man with Graves' ophthalmopathy. V is TRBV7-9 and J is TRBJ1-2, with a weak D call TRBD1 (5 bases). CDR3 sequence reads: CASSLRGNCGYTF. As DNA, the CDR3 is TGTGCCAGCAGCTTACGGGGGAACTGTGGCTACACCTTC.